Listed below are T cell receptor beta chains from one sample, sequenced in a study of blood T cell repertoires in COVID-19. Sequencing used immunoSEQ multiplex PCR; TCRdb keeps in-frame clones, though not all of them. This sample has 400,000 to 450,000 clones; 85% to 90% occur once, and the top ten carry 0.95% to 1.2%. Sample: PBMCs or T cells enriched from blood (not recorded which). All receptors come from a man aged 25 to 45 who had recovered from COVID-19. Each CDR3 is given with its conserved first and last residue. Fields, in order: clone size, V gene, D gene, J gene, CDR3 protein, CDR3 DNA. A D gene is named only where the DNA matches it firmly. Clone size is shown for a subset of rows, as once, few, many or a class of expanded clone.

>-|TRBV5-4|TRBD2|TRBJ2-2
CASSFAREGTGELFF
TGTGCCAGCAGCTTCGCGCGGGAGGGCACCGGGGAGCTGTTTTTT
>-|TRBV2|-|TRBJ2-5
CASIGGFEETQYF
TGTGCCAGCATTGGGGGGTTTGAAGAGACCCAGTACTTC
>-|TRBV7-9|TRBD1|TRBJ1-4
CASSLPPRGPHEKLFF
TGTGCCAGCAGCCTCCCCCCCAGGGGGCCCCATGAAAAACTGTTTTTT
>-|TRBV15|TRBD1|TRBJ2-7
CATSSAPGQGYEQYF
TGTGCCACCAGCAGCGCGCCGGGACAGGGTTACGAGCAGTACTTC
>-|TRBV3-1/TRBV3-2|-|TRBJ1-1
CASSPGGTMNTEAFF
TGTGCCAGCAGCCCAGGAGGGACCATGAACACTGAAGCTTTCTTT
>-|TRBV30|TRBD2|TRBJ2-7
CAWSEVGGSSYEQYF
TGTGCCTGGAGCGAGGTCGGCGGGAGTTCCTACGAGCAGTACTTC
>-|TRBV7-9|-|TRBJ1-2
CASSVTGFGYTF
TGTGCCAGCAGCGTAACAGGGTTTGGCTACACCTTC
>-|TRBV5-1|-|TRBJ1-1
CASSPDSLNTEAFF
TGCGCCAGCAGCCCGGACAGCCTGAACACTGAAGCTTTCTTT
>-|TRBV18|-|TRBJ1-3
CASSPDMTGTGSGNTIYF
TGTGCCAGCTCACCAGATATGACAGGAACGGGCTCTGGAAACACCATATATTTT
>-|TRBV15|-|TRBJ2-2
CATSRTSRQATGELFF
TGTGCCACCAGCAGAACCTCTAGACAGGCCACGGGGGAGCTGTTTTTT
>once|TRBV3-1/TRBV3-2|TRBD2|TRBJ2-3
CASSQILAGAGDTQYF
TGTGCCAGCAGCCAAATACTAGCGGGAGCAGGAGATACGCAGTATTTT
>-|TRBV28|TRBD1|TRBJ1-2
CASSRQGFNYGYTF
TGTGCCAGCAGTCGACAGGGGTTTAACTATGGCTACACCTTC
>-|TRBV5-1|TRBD1|TRBJ2-1
CASSLVGQGWNEQFF
TGCGCCAGCAGCTTGGTGGGACAGGGGTGGAATGAGCAGTTCTTC
>once|TRBV11-2|-|TRBJ1-1
CASSLETGWTEAFF
TGTGCCAGCAGTCTAGAGACCGGGTGGACTGAAGCTTTCTTT
>-|TRBV11-2|-|TRBJ1-2
CASSLASDRSYGYTF
TGTGCCAGCAGCTTAGCCTCGGACAGATCCTATGGCTACACCTTC
>few|TRBV2|-|TRBJ2-2
CASSGVAFGELFF
TGTGCCAGCAGTGGAGTAGCTTTTGGGGAGCTGTTTTTT
>few|TRBV9|TRBD1|TRBJ1-2
CASSAQGLYGYTF
TGTGCCAGCAGCGCACAGGGGCTCTATGGCTACACCTTC
>-|TRBV5-1|-|TRBJ1-1
CASSLERPNRVNVGTEAFF
TGCGCCAGCAGCTTGGAGAGGCCTAACAGGGTAAATGTCGGGACTGAAGCTTTCTTT
>-|TRBV2|-|TRBJ1-2
CASSVGRKDYGYTF
TGTGCCAGCAGTGTCGGCAGGAAAGACTATGGCTACACCTTC
>-|TRBV6-6|TRBD1|TRBJ1-2
CASSRFTGTASNYGYTF
TGTGCCAGCAGTCGATTTACCGGGACAGCCTCTAACTATGGCTACACCTTC
>few|TRBV7-8|-|TRBJ1-5
CASSSLQGRGQPQHF
TGTGCCAGCAGTTCATTACAGGGACGTGGTCAGCCCCAGCATTTT
>-|TRBV2|-|TRBJ1-2
CATKRTVPSNYGYTF
TGTGCCACCAAAAGGACAGTTCCATCCAACTATGGCTACACCTTC
>-|TRBV30|TRBD1|TRBJ1-1
CAWSLGTGNTEAFF
TGTGCCTGGAGTTTAGGGACAGGGAACACTGAAGCTTTCTTT
>-|TRBV4-1|TRBD2|TRBJ2-1
CASSQEKRERPRGEQFF
TGCGCCAGCAGCCAAGAGAAGCGGGAGCGCCCACGGGGAGAGCAGTTCTTC
>-|TRBV15|-|TRBJ2-5
CATSRRRSQETQYF
TGTGCCACCAGCAGACGGAGAAGCCAAGAGACCCAGTACTTC
>-|TRBV3-1/TRBV3-2|-|TRBJ2-2
CASSQDRVLFF
TGTGCCAGCAGCCAAGACAGGGTTCTGTTTTTT
>few|TRBV5-1|-|TRBJ1-5
CASSPGDGNQPQHF
TGCGCCAGCAGCCCAGGGGACGGGAATCAGCCCCAGCATTTT
>-|TRBV28|TRBD2|TRBJ2-7
CASSSAPGRAGGEQYF
TGTGCCAGCAGTTCGGCACCCGGGAGGGCCGGTGGTGAGCAGTACTTC
>-|TRBV7-8|-|TRBJ2-1
CASSLPRLLSYNEQFF
TGTGCCAGCAGCTTACCTAGGCTCCTATCCTACAATGAGCAGTTCTTC
>-|TRBV27|-|TRBJ1-5
CASSPTMSNQPQHF
TGTGCCAGCAGCCCTACGATGAGCAATCAGCCCCAGCATTTT